The rows below give T cell receptor beta chains drawn from one sample of a study of identical twins. TCRdb recomputed calls from the 5' RACE reads with MiXCR, one row per CDR3 protein. The sample lists fewer than 450,000 distinct CDR3 sequences; about 9% were seen once. Sequenced sample: naive T cells sorted from blood. These receptor sequences come from a woman aged 45-65 years in good health. Each CDR3 is given with its conserved first and last residue. The D gene is left open where the match is weak. Rows may omit the clone size; those that give it use once, few, many or a size class.

D gene	V gene	clone size	J gene	CDR3 DNA	CDR3 protein
-	TRBV20-1	-	TRBJ1-1	TGCAGTGCCCTAGGACAGCCGAACACTGAAGCTTTCTTT	CSALGQPNTEAFF
-	TRBV3-1	-	TRBJ1-1	TGTGCCAGCAGCCAAGGATCAGGGAACACTGAAGCTTTCTTT	CASSQGSGNTEAFF
TRBD1	TRBV29-1	-	TRBJ1-4	TGCAGCGTAGAGGCAGGGGGAGGTGAAAAACTGTTTTTT	CSVEAGGGEKLFF
-	TRBV12-3/TRBV12-4	few	TRBJ2-2	TGTGCCAGCAGCCGCCCCGGGGAGCTGTTTTTT	CASSRPGELFF
-	TRBV18	many	TRBJ2-2	TGTGCCAGCTCACCACTCTATCGGCCGGAGATTGGGGAGCTGTTTTTT	CASSPLYRPEIGELFF
-	TRBV29-1	few	TRBJ2-5	TGCAGCGTCGCAAAGGGGACTGCCCAAGAGACCCAGTACTTC	CSVAKGTAQETQYF
-	TRBV18	-	TRBJ2-2	TGTGCCAGCTCACTACTGGAAAAACGGGAAGTCGGGGAGCTGTTTTTT	CASSLLEKREVGELFF
TRBD1	TRBV7-9	few	TRBJ1-1	TGTGCCAGCAGCTTTGGACAGGGGGCCACTGAAGCTTTCTTT	CASSFGQGATEAFF
-	TRBV6-5	many	TRBJ2-1	TGTGCCAGCAGTTACGGACCCGTCTCTTACAATGAGCAGTTCTTC	CASSYGPVSYNEQFF
TRBD1	TRBV7-2	few	TRBJ2-1	TGTGCCAGCAGCACCTCGACAGGGGGATACAATGAGCAGTTCTTC	CASSTSTGGYNEQFF
-	TRBV10-2	few	TRBJ2-5	TGCGCCAGCAAATCAGGGGTAAACACCCAGTACTTC	CASKSGVNTQYF
TRBD2	TRBV20-1	many	TRBJ2-5	TGCAGTGCCGCCCAACTAGCGGCATATAAAGAGACCCAGTACTTC	CSAAQLAAYKETQYF
-	TRBV19	-	TRBJ2-1	TGTGCCAGTAGTATTCTCCGGGACAATGAGCAGTTCTTC	CASSILRDNEQFF
TRBD2	TRBV20-1	many	TRBJ2-1	TGCGCCGCGGGGGGGGGGTTTGTCAATGAGCAGTTCTTC	CAAGGGFVNEQFF
-	TRBV24-1	-	TRBJ1-2	TGTGCCACCAGTGATTCCATTGCGGAGGGTGGCTACACCTTC	CATSDSIAEGGYTF
-	TRBV12-3/TRBV12-4	many	TRBJ2-7	TGTGCCAGCAGTATAAGGGGCGACGAGCAGTACTTC	CASSIRGDEQYF
-	TRBV29-1	few	TRBJ2-7	TGCAGCGTTGCGCTGGGGGCGGGGTACGAGCAGTACTTC	CSVALGAGYEQYF
TRBD1	TRBV5-1	many	TRBJ2-5	TGCGCCAGCAGCTTGGTGGGGACAGGACAAGAGACCCAGTACTTC	CASSLVGTGQETQYF
-	TRBV15	many	TRBJ2-3	TGTGCCACCAGCAGAGAGGGCAGCTGGAGCACAGATACGCAGTATTTT	CATSREGSWSTDTQYF
-	TRBV12-3/TRBV12-4	many	TRBJ1-2	TGTGCCAGCAGTTTACCGGGTCGGTTTAGCGGCTACACCTTC	CASSLPGRFSGYTF
TRBD1	TRBV5-1	many	TRBJ1-1	TGCGCCAGCAGCATTAGGACAGGGGGCACTGAAGCTTTCTTT	CASSIRTGGTEAFF
TRBD1	TRBV11-2	few	TRBJ2-1	TGTGCCAGCAGATCACCGGGACAGGGGTACAATGAGCAGTTCTTC	CASRSPGQGYNEQFF
TRBD1	TRBV11-3	-	TRBJ2-1	TGTGCCAGCAGCCCATGGGACAGGGCCTACAATGAGCAGTTCTTC	CASSPWDRAYNEQFF
-	TRBV29-1	once	TRBJ1-1	TGCAGCGCCGAACCGGGAGCCACTGAAGCTTTCTTT	CSAEPGATEAFF
TRBD1	TRBV5-1	-	TRBJ2-7	TGCGCCAGCAGCCACCCGGGACAGGGGGCTGGTGAGCAGTACTTC	CASSHPGQGAGEQYF
-	TRBV20-1	few	TRBJ1-6	TGCAGTGCTAGATTTCCCGCTAGTAGCTCCTATAATTCACCCCTCCACTTT	CSARFPASSSYNSPLHF
-	TRBV6-5	-	TRBJ1-1	TGTGCCAGCAGTTACACGACTACTACTGAAGCTTTCTTT	CASSYTTTTEAFF
-	TRBV24-1	many	TRBJ2-2	TGTGCCACCAGTGATTATACCAGGACGAACACCGGGGAGCTGTTTTTT	CATSDYTRTNTGELFF